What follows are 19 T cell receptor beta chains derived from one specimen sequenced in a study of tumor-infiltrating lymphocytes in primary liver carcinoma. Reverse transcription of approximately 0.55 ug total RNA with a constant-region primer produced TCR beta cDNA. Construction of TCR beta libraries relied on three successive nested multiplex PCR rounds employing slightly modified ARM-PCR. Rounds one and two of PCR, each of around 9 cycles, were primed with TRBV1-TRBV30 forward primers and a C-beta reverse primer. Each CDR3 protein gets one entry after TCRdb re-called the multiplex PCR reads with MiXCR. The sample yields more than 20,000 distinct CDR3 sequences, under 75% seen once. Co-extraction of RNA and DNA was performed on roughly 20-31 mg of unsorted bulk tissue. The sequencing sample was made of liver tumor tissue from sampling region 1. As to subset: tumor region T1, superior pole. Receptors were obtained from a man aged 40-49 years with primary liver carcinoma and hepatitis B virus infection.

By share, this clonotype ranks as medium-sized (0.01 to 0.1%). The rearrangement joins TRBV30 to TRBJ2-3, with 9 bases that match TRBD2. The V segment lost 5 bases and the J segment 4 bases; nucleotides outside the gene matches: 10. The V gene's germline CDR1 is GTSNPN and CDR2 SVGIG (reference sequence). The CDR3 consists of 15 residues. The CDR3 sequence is CAWFRAGGPADTQYF. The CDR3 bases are TGTGCCTGGTTTCGGGCGGGAGGGCCAGCAGATACGCAGTATTTT.

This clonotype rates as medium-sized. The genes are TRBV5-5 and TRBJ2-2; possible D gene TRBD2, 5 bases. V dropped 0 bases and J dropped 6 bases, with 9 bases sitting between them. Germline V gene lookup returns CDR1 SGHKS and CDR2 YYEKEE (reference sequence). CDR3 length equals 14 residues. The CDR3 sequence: CASSLEAGAGELFF. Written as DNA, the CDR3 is TGTGCCAGCAGCTTGGAGGCGGGTGCCGGGGAGCTGTTTTTT.

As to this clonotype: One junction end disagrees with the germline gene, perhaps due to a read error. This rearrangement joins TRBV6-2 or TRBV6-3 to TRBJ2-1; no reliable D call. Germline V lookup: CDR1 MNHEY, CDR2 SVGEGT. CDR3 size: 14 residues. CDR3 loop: CACSYEPYSREQFF. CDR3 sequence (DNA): TGTGCCTGCAGTTACGAGCCGTATAGCAGGGAGCAGTTCTTC.

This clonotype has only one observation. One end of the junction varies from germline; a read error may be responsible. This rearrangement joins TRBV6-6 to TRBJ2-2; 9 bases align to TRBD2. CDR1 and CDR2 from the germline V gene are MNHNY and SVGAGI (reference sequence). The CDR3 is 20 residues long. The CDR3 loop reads CTSCPLVGLAGPTNTGELFF. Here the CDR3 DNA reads TGTACCAGCTGTCCGCTCGTGGGACTAGCTGGGCCAACGAACACCGGGGAGCTGTTTTTT.

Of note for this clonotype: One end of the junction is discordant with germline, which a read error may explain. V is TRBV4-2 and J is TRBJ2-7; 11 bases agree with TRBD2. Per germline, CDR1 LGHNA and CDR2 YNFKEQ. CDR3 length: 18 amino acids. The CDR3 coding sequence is TGTGCCAGGAGTGGAAAACCGGGAGTAGCGGGAGGGCCACACGAGAAGTACTTC. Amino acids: CARSGKPGVAGGPHEKYF.

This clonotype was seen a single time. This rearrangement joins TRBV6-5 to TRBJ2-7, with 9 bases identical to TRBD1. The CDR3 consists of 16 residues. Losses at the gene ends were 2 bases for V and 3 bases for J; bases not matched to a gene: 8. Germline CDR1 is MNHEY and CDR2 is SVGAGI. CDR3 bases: TGTGCCAGCAGTTACATGTTGGGACAGGGCAACTACGAGCAGTACTTC. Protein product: CASSYMLGQGNYEQYF.

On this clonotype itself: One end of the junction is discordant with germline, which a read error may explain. CDR3 residues: CACSRHAVSSYEQYF. CDR3 nucleotide sequence: TGTGCCTGCAGTAGACATGCCGTGAGCTCCTACGAGCAGTACTTC. The chain carries TRBV6-6 and TRBJ2-7; no clear D gene. Germline loops: CDR1 MNHNY, CDR2 SVGAGI (reference sequence). The CDR3 length is 15 residues.

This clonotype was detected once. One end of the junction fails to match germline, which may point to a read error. CDR3 residues: CSTRIVDEQYF. The CDR3 nucleotides read TGTAGCACCAGGATAGTGGACGAGCAGTACTTC. V and J are TRBV29-1 and TRBJ2-7, with unresolved D. The CDR3 runs to 11 residues. The germline V gene encodes CDR1 SQVTM and CDR2 ANQGSEA.

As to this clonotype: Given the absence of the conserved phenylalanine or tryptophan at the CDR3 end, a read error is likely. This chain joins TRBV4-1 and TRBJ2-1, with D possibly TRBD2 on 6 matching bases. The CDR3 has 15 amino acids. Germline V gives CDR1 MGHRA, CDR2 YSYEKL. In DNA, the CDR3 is TGCGCCAGTAGCCAATGTAGCGGATGGAACAATGAGCAGTTCTCC. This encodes CASSQCSGWNNEQFS.

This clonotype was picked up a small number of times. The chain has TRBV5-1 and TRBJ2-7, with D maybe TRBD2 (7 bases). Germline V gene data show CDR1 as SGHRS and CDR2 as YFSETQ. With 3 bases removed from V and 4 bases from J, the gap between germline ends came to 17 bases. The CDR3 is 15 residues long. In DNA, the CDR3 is TGCGCCAGCAGCTCCACGTCGGGGGGCGCTTACGAGCAGTACTTC. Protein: CASSSTSGGAYEQYF.

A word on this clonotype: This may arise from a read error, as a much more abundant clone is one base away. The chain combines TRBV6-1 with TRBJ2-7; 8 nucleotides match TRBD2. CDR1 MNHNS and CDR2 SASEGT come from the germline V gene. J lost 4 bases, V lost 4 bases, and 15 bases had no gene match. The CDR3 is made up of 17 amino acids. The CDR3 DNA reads TGTGCCAGCAGTGGAGGAACCCTCGGGGCGGGAGGTTACGAGCAGTACTTC. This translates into CASSGGTLGAGGYEQYF.

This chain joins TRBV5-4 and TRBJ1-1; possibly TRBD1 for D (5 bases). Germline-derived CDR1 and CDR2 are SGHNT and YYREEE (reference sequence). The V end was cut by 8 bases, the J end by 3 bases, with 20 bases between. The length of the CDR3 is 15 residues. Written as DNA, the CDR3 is TGTGCCAGTAGATCGGGGGACTACATGGACACTGAAGCTTTCTTT. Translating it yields CASRSGDYMDTEAFF.

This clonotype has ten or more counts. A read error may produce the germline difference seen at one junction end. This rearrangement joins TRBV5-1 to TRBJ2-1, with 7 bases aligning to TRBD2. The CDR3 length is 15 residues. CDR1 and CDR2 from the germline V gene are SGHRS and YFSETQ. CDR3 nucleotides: TGCGCCAGCGGCTTAGTAGCGGGCGGGCACAATGAGCAGTTCTTC. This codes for CASGLVAGGHNEQFF. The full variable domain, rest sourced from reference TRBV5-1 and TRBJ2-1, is KAGVTQTPRYLIKTRGQQVTLSCSPISGHRSVSWYQQTPGQGLQFLFEYFSETQRNKGNFPGRFSGRQFSNSRSEMNVSTLELGDSALYLCASGLVAGGHNEQFFGPGTRLTVL.

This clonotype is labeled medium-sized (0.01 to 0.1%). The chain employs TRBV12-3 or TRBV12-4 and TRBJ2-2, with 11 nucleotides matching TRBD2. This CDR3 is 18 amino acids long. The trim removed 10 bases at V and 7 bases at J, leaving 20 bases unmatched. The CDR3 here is CAISPHTSGRGFVGELFF. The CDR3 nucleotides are TGTGCCATCTCCCCCCACACTAGCGGGAGAGGATTTGTCGGGGAGCTGTTTTTT.

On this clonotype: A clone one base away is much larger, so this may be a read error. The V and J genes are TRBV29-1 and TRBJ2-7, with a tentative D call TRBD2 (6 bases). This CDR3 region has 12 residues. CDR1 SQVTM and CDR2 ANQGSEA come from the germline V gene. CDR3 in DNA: TGCAACGTTACTAGCAACTCTTACGAGCAGTACTTC. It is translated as CNVTSNSYEQYF.

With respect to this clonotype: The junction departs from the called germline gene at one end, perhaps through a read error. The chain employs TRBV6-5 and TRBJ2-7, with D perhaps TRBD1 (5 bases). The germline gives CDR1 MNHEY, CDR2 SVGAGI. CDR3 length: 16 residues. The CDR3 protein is CASRPVQAASFHEQYF. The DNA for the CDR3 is TGTGCCAGCAGGCCCGTACAGGCAGCATCCTTTCACGAGCAATACTTC.

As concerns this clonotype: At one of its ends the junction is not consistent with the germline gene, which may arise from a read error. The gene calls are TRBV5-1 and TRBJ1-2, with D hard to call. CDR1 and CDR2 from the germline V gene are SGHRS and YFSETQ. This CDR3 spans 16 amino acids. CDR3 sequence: CASNLALGRYGRGYTF. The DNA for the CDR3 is TGCGCCAGCAACTTGGCTCTAGGCAGGTACGGACGTGGCTACACCTTC.

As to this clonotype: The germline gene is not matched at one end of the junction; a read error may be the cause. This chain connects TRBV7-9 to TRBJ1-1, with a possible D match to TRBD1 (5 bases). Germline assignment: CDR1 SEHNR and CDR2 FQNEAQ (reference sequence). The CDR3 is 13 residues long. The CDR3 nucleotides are TGTGCCAGCAACTTAGGGGCGGGCTCCGAAGCCTTCTTT. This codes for CASNLGAGSEAFF.

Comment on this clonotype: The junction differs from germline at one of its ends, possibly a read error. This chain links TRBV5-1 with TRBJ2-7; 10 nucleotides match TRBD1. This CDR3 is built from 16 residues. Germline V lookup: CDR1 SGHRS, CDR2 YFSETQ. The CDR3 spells CTSSLGGTGVQYEQYF. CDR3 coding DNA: TGCACCAGCAGCTTGGGGGGGACAGGGGTTCAATACGAGCAGTACTTC.